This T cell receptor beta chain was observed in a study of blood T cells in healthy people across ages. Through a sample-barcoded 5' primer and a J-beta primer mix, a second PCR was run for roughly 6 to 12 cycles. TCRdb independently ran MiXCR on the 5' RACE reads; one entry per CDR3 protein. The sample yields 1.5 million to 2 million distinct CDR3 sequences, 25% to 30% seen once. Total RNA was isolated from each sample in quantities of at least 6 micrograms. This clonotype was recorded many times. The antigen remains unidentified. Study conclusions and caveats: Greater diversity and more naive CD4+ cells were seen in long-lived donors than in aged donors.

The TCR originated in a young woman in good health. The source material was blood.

The CDR3 region has the DNA TGTGCCAGCAGCCTAATAGCGGGAGGGGGGGAGACCCAGTACTTC. Translating gives CASSLIAGGGETQYF. The chain combines TRBV7-2 with TRBJ2-5; 11 nucleotides line up with TRBD2. J gave up 5 bases and V 5 bases, and 7 bases lay outside the gene matches. This CDR3 is built from 15 residues. Germline loops: CDR1 SGHTA, CDR2 FQGNSA. The variable domain in full, with the rest retrieved from reference TRBV7-2 and TRBJ2-5, is GAGVSQSPSNKVTEKGKDVELRCDPISGHTALYWYRQSLGQGLEFLIYFQGNSAPDKSGLPSDRFSAERTGGSVSTLTIQRTQQEDSAVYLCASSLIAGGGETQYFGPGTRLLVL.